These T cell receptor beta chains were read from a single sample in a study of blood T cells in healthy people across ages. MiXCR, run by TCRdb on the 5' RACE reads, gives a single entry per CDR3 protein. The sample has about a million distinct CDR3 sequences, about 51% seen once. The material sequenced was blood. The origin of the receptors is a woman in her fifties or sixties in good health. The conserved cysteine and the conserved F or W are not part of the CDR3 here. Fields, in order: clone size, V gene, J gene, CDR3 protein. Only some rows state a clone size, as once, few, many or a class for expanded clones.

.	TRBV9	TRBJ2-7	ASSTRTGPYEQY
.	TRBV7-2	TRBJ2-7	ASSTMGQTYEQY
.	TRBV18	TRBJ2-7	ASSPAGAGHEQY
.	TRBV6-1	TRBJ2-5	ASSLNRDRGTGY
.	TRBV5-4	TRBJ2-7	ASSTGFGLEQY
.	TRBV13	TRBJ2-1	ASSPPRGRGYEQF
few	TRBV7-6	TRBJ2-7	ASSPTPAFYEQY
.	TRBV6-5	TRBJ1-5	ASSYGQHNQPQH
.	TRBV6-1	TRBJ1-6	AINRLTGMDSPLH
few	TRBV27	TRBJ1-2	ASIGLDSPRSYGYT
.	TRBV12-3/TRBV12-4	TRBJ2-3	ASSLGLAVGADTQY
few	TRBV18	TRBJ2-7	ASSPGGLEQY
.	TRBV10-2	TRBJ2-7	ASSEPGLPTYEQY
.	TRBV12-3/TRBV12-4	TRBJ2-7	ATSRGEPYEQY
.	TRBV30	TRBJ2-3	AWSDTDTQY
.	TRBV29-1	TRBJ2-1	SGLRANEQF
few	TRBV7-2	TRBJ1-6	ASSLIGGTVNSPLH
few	TRBV6-2/TRBV6-3	TRBJ1-2	ASSYSGQYYGYT
.	TRBV20-1	TRBJ2-3	SALGGTDTDTQY
once	TRBV20-1	TRBJ2-3	SASSVGGGGTDTQY
.	TRBV29-1	TRBJ2-7	SVAGDWREY
many	TRBV27	TRBJ2-7	ASSFQDRSAYEQY
few	TRBV5-5	TRBJ2-3	ASSLAVYADTQY
.	TRBV19	TRBJ1-2	ASSVRGGYT
few	TRBV5-1	TRBJ2-7	ASSDVRGSHEQY
.	TRBV10-3	TRBJ2-3	AISDRGVQSTDTQY
.	TRBV5-6	TRBJ2-6	ASSWSRSGANVLT
few	TRBV12-3/TRBV12-4	TRBJ2-3	ASSLALGLAYTDTQY
few	TRBV25-1	TRBJ1-4	ASGPGTGYEKLF
.	TRBV6-1	TRBJ2-5	ASRRAGEETQY
few	TRBV28	TRBJ2-5	ASSLVQIRETQY
.	TRBV28	TRBJ2-4	ASRIQGGFNIQY
.	TRBV12-3/TRBV12-4	TRBJ2-1	ASRGALAVNEQF
.	TRBV6-2/TRBV6-3	TRBJ2-5	ASSLLNNEQY
few	TRBV15	TRBJ2-1	ATSKNGNEQF
few	TRBV4-2	TRBJ2-3	ASSQGWRTSGSTDTQY
once	TRBV10-3	TRBJ2-3	AISASRERTDTQY
.	TRBV13	TRBJ1-2	ASSTRDRVYYGYT
few	TRBV4-1	TRBJ2-5	ASSQVGPETQY
.	TRBV10-3	TRBJ2-7	AISELSYEQY
.	TRBV3-1	TRBJ2-5	ASSRRRADGETQY
once	TRBV25-1	TRBJ2-7	ASSPGDTLTYERY
.	TRBV25-1	TRBJ2-3	ASSERRTPGLKQY
.	TRBV28	TRBJ2-2	ASSWDRQFGQTGELF
.	TRBV3-1	TRBJ2-1	ASRTGRHKQF
.	TRBV7-8	TRBJ1-4	ASSGQGLRGEKLF
.	TRBV4-3	.	ASNHDRGSEQY
.	TRBV7-3	.	ASSPRLASYNEQY
few	TRBV12-3/TRBV12-4	TRBJ2-5	ASRLAGATPQETQY
.	TRBV24-1	TRBJ2-5	ATSDLLQETQY
.	TRBV20-1	TRBJ2-5	SARPYRGGETQY
.	TRBV6-5	TRBJ1-2	ASSDSQNYGYT
.	TRBV6-2/TRBV6-3	TRBJ1-1	ASMFEVHTEAF